This T cell receptor (beta chain) was sequenced for a study of T cells during gluten challenge in celiac disease (dated by TCRdb to the late 2010s). For context, the study as a whole: Paired single-cell TCR sequencing was performed for several challenge participants showing a significant rise in HLA-DQ:gluten tetramer-binding T cells. Blood was collected at baseline, day 6 and day 14 of the challenge, whereas duodenal biopsies were collected at baseline and day 14. Single-cell libraries were sequenced paired-end 250 bp and bulk libraries paired-end 300 bp on the Illumina MiSeq.

Findings and caveats that apply to the study as a whole: A peak in circulating gluten-specific T cells was observed on day 6, and the day-6 repertoire appeared to be composed largely of expanded preexisting memory clonotypes. Across the 7 patients, roughly 11-45% of single-cell TCR-alpha/beta clonotypes seen at the latest time point had also been present at baseline, compared with about 52-56% in the bulk data. Clonal expansion rose on day 6, as shown by reduced sample-corrected Shannon diversity of circulating gluten-specific T cells.

Comments on this clonotype: The record has no base qualities; no much larger clone is one base away.

Blood cells were gated as tetramer-binding CD4+ effector-memory gut-homing T cells defined as CD3+, CD45RA-, CD62L- and integrin beta7+, with lineage markers excluded. Treated celiac disease patients on a gluten-free diet underwent a 14-day oral dietary gluten challenge to study recall of gluten-specific T cells. Sorting was performed on an Aria II cell sorter as single cells, and bulk sorting was additionally performed when tetramer-positive cells were relatively numerous. Peripheral blood mononuclear cells were isolated using Ficoll density gradient centrifugation and were cryopreserved prior to staining. Thawed cells were stained with a pool of PE-conjugated HLA-DQ:gluten tetramers presenting immunodominant gluten epitopes before sorting of tetramer-binding CD4+ T cells. After HLA-DQ:gluten tetramer staining, the blood samples went through tetramer-based enrichment. Libraries were constructed by single-cell sequencing. The sequencer was an Illumina MiSeq. Three nested PCRs with multiplexed primers covering all TRA and TRB V genes were used to amplify paired single-cell TCR-alpha and TCR-beta sequences. Per the source publication's procedure: Selected pRESTO steps were used to preprocess reads, and IMGT/HighV-QUEST was used to assign V, D, J genes and CDR3 junctions. Single cells were retained only when identified as valid singletons with at most three chains, each chain being supported by 100 or more reads. Clonotypes were defined by identical paired TCR-alpha/beta nucleotide sequences, and cross-patient sharing of only around 0.2% indicated negligible cross-contamination. Repertoire diversity was estimated with an undersampling-corrected Shannon index in samples with more than 20 cells. TCRdb ran its own pipeline on the public reads, namely fastp trimming at Q25 and MiXCR clone calling, and kept in-frame beta chains. Rows matching on CDR3 protein sequence are summarized as one entry with the most common DNA and genes. In this record, the V and J calls reflect TCRdb's handling and not the investigators' own analysis. Across this sample there are about 620 distinct CDR3 sequences, with approximately 51% seen only once. 30% to 35% of the sample is in the top ten clones.

The V end gives up 1 base and the J end 2 bases, leaving 3 bases in the junction not matched to a gene. Reading from cysteine to phenylalanine, the CDR3 counts 15 amino acids. The CDR3 DNA has 45 bases and is translated from base 1. As encoded in the germline V gene, CDR1 is LGHNT while CDR2 is FRNRAP. This specimen consisted of gluten-specific CD4+ T cells sorted from blood using tetramers, obtained at baseline or on day 6, 14 or 28 of gluten challenge (not recorded which). The chain was built from TRBV12-5 and TRBJ2-3, with TRBD1 matching 7 junction bases. The sequence was obtained from a female donor with celiac disease. CDR3 reads: CASGLGQGVTDTQYF. The nucleotide sequence is TGTGCTAGTGGTTTGGGTCAGGGGGTCACAGATACGCAGTATTTT.